This record looks at one TCR beta chain sequence and its context. It may be a read error: a sequence one base away is much more abundant. This entry comes from a study of CD8+CD57+ T cells in acquired aplastic anemia. According to the study, genomic DNA was the template for TCR beta VDJ and CDR3 profiling. TCRdb recomputed calls from the reads with MiXCR, one row per CDR3 protein. The data show hundreds of thousands of distinct CDR3 sequences, 65% to 80% seen once. Between the trimmed V and J ends, which lost 1 base and 0 bases, there was a span of 7 bases. The CDR3 has 15 amino acids. Germline values: CDR1 SGHNT, CDR2 YYREEE (reference sequence).

The rearrangement links TRBV5-4 to TRBJ2-2; D unresolved. Sequenced: sorted CD4+, CD8+, or CD8+CD57+ T cells (not recorded which) from PBMCs. This receptor was identified in a human donor in good health, serving as a control. As DNA, the CDR3 is TGTGCCAGCAGCTTGCCACAGCCGAACACCGGGGAGCTGTTTTTT. Translated, it gives CASSLPQPNTGELFF.